The 6 T cell receptor beta chains given below trace back to one sample, sequenced in a study of T cell responses to AZD1222 COVID-19 vaccine. Repertoires were generated with immunoSEQ multiplex PCR, while TCRdb's copy carries only in-frame clones and drops some. The sample has fewer than 150,000 clones; about nine tenths are singletons. The sequences come from peripheral blood, collected on day 0 of AZD1222 vaccination. The origin of the receptors is an adult in good health.

Written as DNA, the CDR3 is TGTGCCAGCAGCTTACTCAGCGGTTGGGGGAATGAGCAGTTCTTC. Translating it yields CASSLLSGWGNEQFF. The rearrangement uses TRBV7-9 and TRBJ2-1; possibly TRBD1 or TRBD2 for D (5 bases each). V dropped 2 bases and J dropped 7 bases, with 15 bases sitting between them. In germline, CDR1 is SEHNR, CDR2 FQNEAQ (reference sequence). There are 15 residues in the CDR3.

This chain uses TRBV10-1 with TRBJ2-7, with D unresolved. This CDR3 is 14 amino acids long. Trimming stripped 0 bases from V and 2 bases from J, with 8 bases between. The V gene's germline CDR1 is WNHNN and CDR2 SYGVQD (reference sequence). CDR3 amino acids: CASSESTDPYEQYF. The CDR3 region has the DNA TGCGCCAGCAGTGAGTCGACGGATCCCTACGAGCAGTACTTC.

CDR3 sequence: CASSPGDEQFF. CDR3 DNA: TGTGCCAGCAGCCCCGGGGATGAGCAGTTCTTC. The chain employs TRBV3-1 (or the pseudogene TRBV3-2) and TRBJ2-1; the D gene is possibly TRBD2 (5 bases). CDR3 length: 11 residues. With 4 bases removed from V and 8 bases from J, the gap between germline ends came to 6 bases. CDR1 and CDR2 (germline): LGHDT, YNNKEL (reference sequence).

V and J are TRBV20-1 and TRBJ1-2; tentative D call: TRBD1 (6 bases). The V end was cut by 3 bases, the J end by 4 bases, with 12 bases between. In germline, CDR1 is DFQATT, CDR2 SNEGSKA (reference sequence). The length of the CDR3 is 13 residues. Written as DNA, the CDR3 is TGCAGTGCTAGTGCCACAGGGCCCTATGGCTACACCTTC. This gives the protein CSASATGPYGYTF.

J is TRBJ1-5 and V is TRBV6-5; 9 nucleotides align to TRBD1. There are 14 residues in the CDR3. Germline V gene lookup returns CDR1 MNHEY and CDR2 SVGAGI. V shed 5 bases and J 6 bases; nucleotides not matched to a gene: 5. The CDR3 region is CASSQTGGGQPQHF. In DNA form, the CDR3 reads TGTGCCAGCAGTCAGACAGGGGGAGGTCAGCCCCAGCATTTT.

V and J are TRBV4-1 and TRBJ1-1; D remains ambiguous. Germline assignment: CDR1 MGHRA and CDR2 YSYEKL. The CDR3 sequence is 16 residues long. Trimming cost V 2 bases and J 1 base, with 14 bases left between them. The CDR3 DNA follows: TGCGCCAGCAGCCAAACACCGACACCGGGGAACACTGAAGCTTTCTTT. It encodes CASSQTPTPGNTEAFF.